The 21 T cell receptor beta chains below come from one sample, sequenced in a study of breast tumors, draining lymph nodes, adjacent tissues. TCRdb reprocessed the multiplex PCR reads with MiXCR, giving one entry per CDR3 protein. The sample has tens of thousands of distinct CDR3 sequences, roughly 55% seen once. The specimen was breast tumor tissue. These receptors all stem from a female donor with breast cancer. Some clones in this sample may be carry-over from other donors' samples.

The chain couples TRBV2 to TRBJ2-3, with D uncertain. V dropped 8 bases and J dropped 2 bases, with 8 bases sitting between them. Germline CDR1 reads SNHLY; CDR2 reads FYNNEI. CDR3 length: 12 amino acids. The DNA of the CDR3 is TGTGCCAGCTCGATGACCACAGATACGCAGTATTTT. Protein product: CASSMTTDTQYF.

The chain employs TRBV20-1 and TRBJ1-3, with 12 bases matching TRBD1. The CDR3 length is 15 residues. In germline, CDR1 is DFQATT, CDR2 SNEGSKA (reference sequence). Unmatched junction bases numbered 4, after V lost 3 bases and J lost 4 bases. CDR3 amino acids: CSASVGQGAGNTIYF. As DNA, the CDR3 is TGCAGTGCTAGTGTGGGACAGGGGGCGGGAAACACCATATATTTT.

This clonotype appeared many times. A much larger clone differs by one base, so this may be a read error. The chain links TRBV20-1 to TRBJ2-7, with TRBD2 matching 8 bases. V shed 3 bases, J shed 2 bases, and the junction held 9 bases outside the gene matches. Germline values: CDR1 DFQATT, CDR2 SNEGSKA (reference sequence). The CDR3 length is 15 residues. This CDR3 is CSARVSGSPTYEQYF. In DNA, the CDR3 is TGCAGTGCTAGGGTAAGCGGGAGCCCCACCTACGAGCAGTACTTC.

By its share, this clonotype is medium-sized. The chain joins TRBV20-1 to TRBJ2-3, with 11 bases lining up with TRBD2. CDR3 length equals 17 residues. The V gene's germline CDR1 is DFQATT and CDR2 SNEGSKA (reference sequence). V gave up 5 bases and J gave up 2 bases; unmatched junction bases: 12. DNA for the CDR3: TGCAGTGCTCATAGCGGGAGGGCGCGAGGGGCCACAGATACGCAGTATTTT. This translates into CSAHSGRARGATDTQYF.

By sample share, this clonotype is medium-sized. The rearrangement joins TRBV20-1 to TRBJ1-5, with 10 bases identical to TRBD1. From germline, CDR1 is DFQATT and CDR2 SNEGSKA (reference sequence). The junction had 4 bases not matched to a gene; V was cut back by 3 bases and J by 5 bases. The CDR3 spans 14 residues. The CDR3 here is CSARGQGSDQPQHF. CDR3 DNA: TGCAGTGCTAGGGGACAGGGGTCGGATCAGCCCCAGCATTTT.

This clonotype was detected many times. The chain uses TRBV6-2 or TRBV6-3 and TRBJ1-2; no reliable D call. The CDR3 contains 16 residues. The germline gives CDR1 MNHEY, CDR2 SVGEGT. Deletions cut 2 bases from V and 2 bases from J, with 15 bases between. CDR3: CASSYLSRPGNYGYTF. The CDR3 nucleotides read TGTGCCAGCAGTTACCTGTCGCGTCCCGGAAACTATGGCTACACCTTC.

This clonotype was seen many times. The rearrangement joins TRBV28 to TRBJ1-6, with a possible D match to TRBD1 (5 bases). The length of the CDR3 is 14 residues. CDR1 and CDR2 from the germline V gene are MDHEN and SYDVKM. V lost 3 bases and J 9 bases, leaving 12 bases between the germline ends. The CDR3 loop reads CASSLGEFFSPLHF. CDR3 in DNA: TGTGCCAGCAGTTTGGGGGAATTTTTTTCACCCCTCCACTTT. Variable domain in full (rest from reference TRBV28 and TRBJ1-6): DVKVTQSSRYLVKRTGEKVFLECVQDMDHENMFWYRQDPGLGLRLIYFSYDVKMKEKGDIPEGYSVSREKKERFSLILESASTNQTSMYLCASSLGEFFSPLHFGNGTRLTVT.

The chain joins TRBV10-2 to TRBJ1-6, with a weak D call TRBD1 (5 bases). The CDR3 loop spans 13 amino acids. CDR1 and CDR2 (germline): WSHSY, SAAADI. V lost 6 bases, J lost 6 bases, and 9 bases lay in between. CDR3 nucleotide sequence: TGCGCCAGCAGAGGGGAGGCTAATTCACCCCTCCACTTT. This gives the protein CASRGEANSPLHF.

This clonotype was observed a handful of times. The J gene is TRBJ1-2, the V gene TRBV5-6, with 8 positions matching TRBD1. V lost 4 bases to trimming and J lost 4 bases; unmatched junction nucleotides: 3. The germline V gene encodes CDR1 SGHDT and CDR2 YYEEEE. The CDR3 is 13 residues long. In DNA form, the CDR3 reads TGTGCCAGCAGCGAGCAGGGGGCCTATGGCTACACCTTC. It translates to CASSEQGAYGYTF.

This clonotype was recorded many times. The rearrangement joins TRBV28 to TRBJ1-5; 7 nucleotides agree with TRBD1. This CDR3 region has 14 residues. V lost 5 bases, J lost 5 bases, and 6 bases stayed unmatched. Germline loops: CDR1 MDHEN, CDR2 SYDVKM. CDR3 protein: CASSLRDSYQPQHF. The CDR3 DNA sequence: TGTGCCAGCAGTCTCCGGGACAGTTATCAGCCCCAGCATTTT.

In its sample, this clonotype was seen many times. V usage is TRBV11-3 and J usage is TRBJ2-3; perhaps TRBD2 as D (5 bases). CDR3 length equals 16 residues. The V end lost 5 bases, the J end lost 0 bases, and 15 bases lay between the germline ends. The germline CDR1 and CDR2 sequences are SGHNT and YENEEA. The CDR3 region is CASSLRKSGSTDTQYF. Here the CDR3 DNA reads TGTGCCAGCAGCCTCCGAAAGAGCGGTAGCACAGATACGCAGTATTTT.

This chain connects TRBV5-1 to TRBJ2-7; TRBD2 matches 11 bases. V shed 3 bases and J 5 bases; nucleotides not matched to a gene: 4. This CDR3 has 14 residues. Germline CDR1 is SGHRS and CDR2 is YFSETQ. The CDR3 nucleotides are TGCGCCAGCAGCTATCTAGCGGGAGGTAACGAGCAGTACTTC. The encoded protein is CASSYLAGGNEQYF. Together with reference TRBV5-1 and TRBJ2-7, the CDR3 gives the full variable domain: KAGVTQTPRYLIKTRGQQVTLSCSPISGHRSVSWYQQTPGQGLQFLFEYFSETQRNKGNFPGRFSGRQFSNSRSEMNVSTLELGDSALYLCASSYLAGGNEQYFGPGTRLTVT.

This clonotype turned up a few times. A much larger clonotype is one base distant, so this may be a read error. For the CDR3, the DNA is TGCGCCAGCAGCTCACAGGGTGGGAACACTGGAGCTTTCTTT. Translating gives CASSSQGGNTGAFF. The V call is TRBV5-1, the J call TRBJ1-1; D is perhaps TRBD1 (6 bases). The CDR3 contains 14 residues. Germline CDR1 is SGHRS and CDR2 is YFSETQ.

V usage is TRBV9 and J usage is TRBJ2-1; no definite D call. This CDR3 comprises 14 residues. The V and J ends lost 3 bases and 0 bases respectively, with 7 bases between them. Germline CDR1 is SGDLS and CDR2 is YYNGEE. CDR3 sequence reads: CASSAMISYNEQFF. CDR3 DNA sequence: TGTGCCAGCAGCGCTATGATCTCCTACAATGAGCAGTTCTTC. The full variable domain, its missing parts supplied by reference TRBV9 and TRBJ2-1, is DSGVTQTPKHLITATGQRVTLRCSPRSGDLSVYWYQQSLDQGLQFLIQYYNGEERAKGNILERFSAQQFPDLHSELNLSSLELGDSALYFCASSAMISYNEQFFGPGTRLTVL.

The gene calls are TRBV6-5 and TRBJ1-4; a weak D match, TRBD1 (6 bases). V lost 5 bases, J lost 3 bases, and 13 bases lay in between. Germline-derived CDR1 and CDR2 are MNHEY and SVGAGI. The CDR3 covers 15 residues. The CDR3 region has the DNA TGTGCCAGCAGTAACCAGGGGTTAGCTAATGAAAAACTGTTTTTT. Protein: CASSNQGLANEKLFF.

This clonotype has a count of ten or more. A read error may explain this, as a much larger clone is one base away. The chain combines TRBV20-1 with TRBJ2-4; tentatively, D is TRBD2 (6 bases). Germline V gene lookup returns CDR1 DFQATT and CDR2 SNEGSKA (reference sequence). This CDR3 region has 14 residues. Deletions cut 0 bases from V and 9 bases from J, with 15 bases between. The CDR3 protein is CSARDKVGRTIQYF. CDR3 in DNA: TGCAGTGCTAGAGATAAAGTGGGGAGGACCATTCAGTACTTC.

This clonotype was picked up many times. The chain links TRBV19 to TRBJ2-1, with 7 nucleotides matching TRBD2. With V trimmed by 0 bases and J by 4 bases, 6 bases remained unmatched. The CDR3 contains 16 residues. Germline V lookup: CDR1 LNHDA, CDR2 SQIVND (reference sequence). CDR3 DNA: TGTGCCAGTAGTATAGAAGGCGGGAGTCGTTACAATGAGCAGTTCTTC. Amino acid sequence: CASSIEGGSRYNEQFF.

V and J are TRBV2 and TRBJ1-3; 7 positions agree with TRBD1. Germline trimming cut 4 bases from V and 8 bases from J; bases unmatched to any gene: 11. Per germline, CDR1 SNHLY and CDR2 FYNNEI. This CDR3 is 15 amino acids long. CDR3 DNA sequence: TGTGCCAGCAGTGCCGAAGGGGGCGCGATCCACACCATATATTTT. As protein: CASSAEGGAIHTIYF.

This clonotype was detected many times. This sequence joins TRBV29-1 and TRBJ2-3; D is undetermined. This CDR3 is 11 amino acids long. The germline CDR1 and CDR2 sequences are SQVTM and ANQGSEA. The V end was cut by 5 bases, the J end by 8 bases, with 11 bases between. CDR3 bases: TGCAGCGTTACGTTATCGGGTACGCAGTATTTT. Translating gives CSVTLSGTQYF.

This clonotype was detected ten times or more. A junction boundary mismatches the germline segment, possibly from a read error. The chain recombines TRBV7-3 with TRBJ1-2; D is unresolved. Germline V gene lookup returns CDR1 SGHTA and CDR2 FQGTGA. CDR3 length: 15 residues. The DNA of the CDR3 is TGTGCCAGCAACTTCAACGGAGGAATTAACTATGGCTACCCCTTC. This encodes CASNFNGGINYGYPF. Supplemented by reference TRBV7-3 and TRBJ1-2, the full variable domain reads GAGVSQTPSNKVTEKGKYVELRCDPISGHTALYWYRQSLGQGPEFLIYFQGTGAADDSGLPNDRFFAVRPEGSVSTLKIQRTERGDSAVYLCASNFNGGINYGYPFGSGTRLTVV.

This clonotype ranks as medium-sized (0.01 to 0.1%). J is TRBJ2-7 and V is TRBV20-1; 7 nucleotides match TRBD2. CDR1 and CDR2 (germline): DFQATT, SNEGSKA (reference sequence). The V segment lost 3 bases and the J segment 3 bases; nucleotides outside the gene matches: 8. This CDR3 is 14 amino acids long. The CDR3 DNA is TGCAGTGCTAGTATGTCTAGCGGTAGCTACGAGCAGTACTTC. Amino acids: CSASMSSGSYEQYF.